This section outlines one T cell receptor (beta chain) sequence together with its context. The data are from a study of TIL therapy for anti-PD-1-resistant metastatic lung cancer. About the research overall: Median tumor PD-L1 proportion score was about 6%.

Noted time point: pre-treatment sample, taken before nivolumab and TIL therapy. Germline assignment: CDR1 SGHDN and CDR2 FVKESK. The CDR3 loop spans 15 amino acids. Trimming left V 2 bases short and J 1 base short, with 11 bases between. The immunoSEQ assay was v3. Sequencing depth was around 1.9 million read pairs for survey level, roughly 4.5-6.5 million for deep. Repertoires were generated with immunoSEQ multiplex PCR, while TCRdb's copy carries only in-frame clones and drops some. Of about 16,000 clones in the sample, under 80% are singletons; the top ten hold about 35%. The sequenced sample was blood, obtained at baseline. The V call is TRBV14, the J call TRBJ2-5, with D possibly TRBD2 on 5 matching bases. The TCR originated in a person aged 25 to 85 with non-small cell lung cancer. CDR3 nucleotides: TGTGCCAGCAGCCAAAACTCGGGGTCCCAAGAGACCCAGTACTTC. Its translation is CASSQNSGSQETQYF.